This T cell receptor (beta chain) appears in the sequencing data of a study of cytomegalovirus exposure and HLA in healthy donors. Study-wide findings and caveats: A subsequent analysis found that TCR clusters from the first cohort also tended to co-occur in the 120 or so validation repertoires, with approximately 95% of cluster scores above 0. Published work reported that the classifier diagnosed cytomegalovirus status with high specificity and sensitivity. The CMV antigen specificity of three CMV-associated chains was confirmed through in vitro analysis.

Germline V gene lookup returns CDR1 MGHRA and CDR2 YSYEKL. This CDR3 contains 15 residues. Trimming took 4 bases from V and 5 from J; bases not matched to a gene: 7. As regards this clone: Its antigen is currently unknown.

The data were produced by immunoSEQ multiplex PCR, yet TCRdb's version contains in-frame clones alone and is incomplete. This sample has roughly 90,000 clones, with approximately 81% found just once. The TCR was taken from a man younger than 35 in good health and CMV-seropositive. The chain has TRBV4-1 and TRBJ2-3, with TRBD1 matching over 9 bases. The sample comprised PBMCs. This CDR3 is CASSRRGDREDTQYF. The CDR3 DNA reads as TGCGCCAGCAGCCGCAGGGGGGACAGGGAAGATACGCAGTATTTT.